The 22 T cell receptor beta chains below come from one sample, sequenced in a study of blood T cell repertoires in COVID-19. Assay used: immunoSEQ multiplex PCR; TCRdb lists only in-frame clones, some missing. Of more than 65,000 clones listed, about three quarters are singletons. Input material: peripheral blood. The receptor source for this set is a woman older than 75 with active or convalescent COVID-19.

The chain couples TRBV6-2 or TRBV6-3 to TRBJ2-7, with TRBD1 matching 7 bases. This CDR3 spans 14 amino acids. Trimming removed 2 bases from V and 4 bases from J; junction bases left unmatched: 5. Germline V CDR1 and CDR2: MNHEY, SVGEGT. The CDR3 DNA sequence: TGTGCCAGCAGTTACCCCGGGACAGATTACGAGCAGTACTTC. Its translation: CASSYPGTDYEQYF.

The V gene is TRBV3-1 (or the pseudogene TRBV3-2), the J gene TRBJ2-3, with D hard to call. The CDR3 sequence is 13 residues long. V gave up 4 bases and J gave up 4 bases, with 9 bases separating them. CDR1 is LGHDT and CDR2 is YNNKEL in the germline V gene (reference sequence). This CDR3 is CASSRGTADTQYF. CDR3 bases: TGTGCCAGCAGCCGTGGCACAGCAGATACGCAGTATTTT.

The chain carries TRBV18 and TRBJ2-7, with a possible D match to TRBD2 (6 bases). Trimming removed 8 bases at V and 1 base at J, with 18 bases between. Germline V lookup: CDR1 KGHSH, CDR2 LQKENI. The CDR3 is 15 residues long. CDR3 bases: TGTGCCAGCCACCCGGGGTTTAGCGGATCCTACGAGCAGTACTTC. This sequence encodes CASHPGFSGSYEQYF.

This chain connects TRBV7-9 to TRBJ1-1, with D unresolved. V lost 5 bases to trimming and J lost 0 bases, with 22 bases between them. This CDR3 region has 18 residues. Germline lookup yields CDR1 SEHNR and CDR2 FQNEAQ (reference sequence). This CDR3 reads CASSPLNRVAGMNTEAFF. The DNA for the CDR3 is TGTGCCAGCAGCCCTCTCAACAGAGTTGCTGGAATGAACACTGAAGCTTTCTTT.

The chain uses TRBV7-2 and TRBJ2-1; 7 bases map to TRBD2. V was clipped by 0 bases and J by 6 bases; unmatched bases: 11. The length of the CDR3 is 17 residues. The germline gives CDR1 SGHTA, CDR2 FQGNSA. The CDR3, as DNA: TGTGCCAGCAGCTTAGCAGCTCGGGGGGAATGGCTCAATGAGCAGTTCTTC. Protein: CASSLAARGEWLNEQFF.

The chain uses TRBV9 and TRBJ2-7; a possible D gene is TRBD2 (5 bases). In germline, CDR1 is SGDLS, CDR2 YYNGEE. V was pared by 4 bases and J by 5 bases, with 16 bases between. The CDR3 is 14 residues long. CDR3 nucleotides: TGTGCCAGCAGCCCCGGACTCGACCTGCACGAGCAGTACTTC. It is translated as CASSPGLDLHEQYF.

This clone was counted at least ten times. The chain recombines TRBV4-1 with TRBJ1-4; no clear D gene. CDR3 length: 14 residues. Trimming shortened V by 1 base and J by 8 bases, and 11 bases separated the two germline ends. Germline values: CDR1 MGHRA, CDR2 YSYEKL. The CDR3 loop reads CASSQGPGGEKLFF. The CDR3 nucleotides read TGCGCCAGCAGCCAAGGTCCCGGAGGCGAAAAACTGTTTTTT.

The chain couples TRBV5-1 to TRBJ1-1, with a weak D call TRBD1 (5 bases). Looked up from germline, CDR1 is SGHRS and CDR2 is YFSETQ. The CDR3 contains 13 residues. V gave up 4 bases and J gave up 8 bases, with 15 bases separating them. The CDR3 sequence is CASSPQGSREAFF. The CDR3 DNA reads TGCGCCAGCAGCCCTCAGGGCTCGCGAGAAGCTTTCTTT.

V and J are TRBV12-3 or TRBV12-4 and TRBJ1-2; D call uncertain. The CDR3 extends over 12 amino acids. Deletions cut 3 bases from V and 4 bases from J, with 6 bases between. This chain's CDR3 is CASSFEAYGYTF. The CDR3, as DNA: TGTGCCAGCAGTTTTGAGGCCTATGGCTACACCTTC.

The genes are TRBV5-1 and TRBJ1-3, with D uncertain. The CDR3 is made up of 15 amino acids. Trimming removed 0 bases from V and 6 bases from J, with 13 bases in between. Germline-derived CDR1 and CDR2 are SGHRS and YFSETQ. CDR3 nucleotide sequence: TGCGCCAGCAGCTTGGGGTCAGGAAAGGAAAACACCATATATTTT. Its translation is CASSLGSGKENTIYF.

This clone has at least ten counts. The genes are TRBV7-9 and TRBJ1-2; maybe TRBD1 (5 bases). CDR3 length equals 12 residues. Trimming took off 7 bases at V and 6 bases at J, with 12 bases between the two ends. Germline V gives CDR1 SEHNR, CDR2 FQNEAQ (reference sequence). The CDR3 sequence is CASTRTLDGYTF. The CDR3 bases are TGTGCCAGCACCCGGACATTAGATGGCTACACCTTC.

The chain combines TRBV30 with TRBJ1-5, with 8 bases that match TRBD1. Germline assignment: CDR1 GTSNPN and CDR2 SVGIG (reference sequence). After removal of 0 bases from V and 3 bases from J, the junction contained 4 bases not matched to a gene. The CDR3 loop spans 15 amino acids. The CDR3 reads CAWSVPGGSNQPQHF. CDR3 nucleotides: TGTGCCTGGAGTGTTCCAGGGGGCTCCAATCAGCCCCAGCATTTT.

J is TRBJ2-1 and V is TRBV6-5; weak D call: TRBD1 (5 bases). Between the trimmed V and J ends, which lost 7 bases and 7 bases, there was a span of 8 bases. The CDR3 is 11 amino acids. Germline values: CDR1 MNHEY, CDR2 SVGAGI. The CDR3 sequence: CASTGSNEQFF. The CDR3 DNA reads TGTGCCAGCACAGGGTCAAATGAGCAGTTCTTC.

The chain uses TRBV6-4 and TRBJ2-3; D uncertain. The CDR3 is 16 residues long. CDR1 is MRHNA, CDR2 SNTAGT, per germline. Trimming shortened V by 3 bases and J by 0 bases, and 13 bases separated the two germline ends. The CDR3 DNA sequence: TGTGCCAGCAGTGAGGCCCCGGCGGCGAGCACAGATACGCAGTATTTT. Protein: CASSEAPAASTDTQYF.

This CDR3 is CASSLAKGSDTQYF. CDR3 DNA sequence: TGTGCCAGCAGCTTAGCGAAGGGGTCAGATACGCAGTATTTT. V gene TRBV7-2 combines with J gene TRBJ2-3; D perhaps matches TRBD1 (5 bases). CDR1 and CDR2 from the germline V gene are SGHTA and FQGNSA. Trimming took 0 bases from V and 4 from J, leaving 8 bases between them. The CDR3 covers 14 residues.

The genes are TRBV28 and TRBJ2-2; D might be TRBD1 (5 bases). The CDR3 loop spans 12 amino acids. CDR1 is MDHEN, CDR2 SYDVKM, per germline. With 6 bases removed from V and 4 bases from J, the gap between germline ends came to 6 bases. The CDR3 DNA reads TGTGCCAGCAGGACAGCCACCGGGGAGCTGTTTTTT. Its translation is CASRTATGELFF.

The V and J genes are TRBV7-2 and TRBJ1-2; 7 nucleotides agree with TRBD1. CDR3 length: 14 amino acids. The V and J ends lost 5 bases and 2 bases, in that order; junction bases with no gene match: 5. Looked up from germline, CDR1 is SGHTA and CDR2 is FQGNSA. The DNA for the CDR3 is TGTGCCAGCAGCGAGGGGGCGGTAAACTATGGCTACACCTTC. Protein sequence: CASSEGAVNYGYTF.

The chain links TRBV20-1 to TRBJ2-1; D might be TRBD1 (6 bases). This CDR3 spans 11 amino acids. CDR1 DFQATT and CDR2 SNEGSKA come from the germline V gene (reference sequence). Trimming cost V 5 bases and J 4 bases, with 6 bases left between them. This chain's CDR3 is CSAQGYNEQFF. The CDR3 nucleotides read TGCAGTGCTCAGGGGTACAATGAGCAGTTCTTC.

The V call is TRBV11-3, the J call TRBJ2-2, with D tentatively TRBD1 (6 bases). CDR1 is SGHNT, CDR2 YENEEA, per germline. This CDR3 has 16 residues. Trimming cost V 0 bases and J 2 bases, with 10 bases left between them. This chain's CDR3 is CASSLDGDINTGELFF. DNA for the CDR3: TGTGCCAGCAGCTTAGATGGGGACATCAACACCGGGGAGCTGTTTTTT.

V gene TRBV7-2 combines with J gene TRBJ2-7; D is unclear. The CDR3 extends over 13 amino acids. Trimming took 2 bases from V and 3 from J, leaving 8 bases between them. Germline V gives CDR1 SGHTA, CDR2 FQGNSA. CDR3 sequence: CASSLLRNYEQYF. In nucleotides, the CDR3 is TGTGCCAGCAGCTTATTGAGGAACTACGAGCAGTACTTC.

This clone was seen a few times. The chain is built from TRBV9 and TRBJ2-1; 7 nucleotides match TRBD1. V lost 3 bases to trimming and J lost 7 bases; unmatched junction nucleotides: 7. The CDR3 runs to 14 residues. Germline-derived CDR1 and CDR2 are SGDLS and YYNGEE. This CDR3 reads CASSAQTGLNEQFF. CDR3 in DNA: TGTGCCAGCAGCGCCCAGACAGGGCTGAATGAGCAGTTCTTC.

The chain carries TRBV19 and TRBJ2-3; 11 bases match TRBD1. This CDR3 has 15 residues. Germline loops: CDR1 LNHDA, CDR2 SQIVND (reference sequence). V lost 3 bases, J lost 5 bases, and 4 bases stayed unmatched. CDR3 DNA: TGTGCCAGTAGTATGGGGACAGGGGGGGTAGATACGCAGTATTTT. Its protein product is CASSMGTGGVDTQYF.